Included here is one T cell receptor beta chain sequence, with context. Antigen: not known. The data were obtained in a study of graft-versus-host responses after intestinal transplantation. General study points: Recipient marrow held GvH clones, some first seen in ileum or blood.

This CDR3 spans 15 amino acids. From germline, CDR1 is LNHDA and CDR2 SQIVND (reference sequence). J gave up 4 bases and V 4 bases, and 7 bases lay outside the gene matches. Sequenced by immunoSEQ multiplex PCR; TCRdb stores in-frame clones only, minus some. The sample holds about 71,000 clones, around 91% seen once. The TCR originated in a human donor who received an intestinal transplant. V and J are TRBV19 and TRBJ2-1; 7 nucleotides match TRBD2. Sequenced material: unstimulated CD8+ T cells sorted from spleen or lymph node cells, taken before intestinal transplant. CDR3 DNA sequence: TGTGCCAGTAGTACTAGCTGGGGGGGTTACAATGAGCAGTTCTTC. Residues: CASSTSWGGYNEQFF. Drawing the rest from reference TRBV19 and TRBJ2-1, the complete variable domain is DGGITQSPKYLFRKEGQNVTLSCEQNLNHDAMYWYRQDPGQGLRLIYYSQIVNDFQKGDIAEGYSVSREKKESFPLTVTSAQKNPTAFYLCASSTSWGGYNEQFFGPGTRLTVL.